The 20 T cell receptor beta chains in this list originate from one sample, sequenced in a study of blood T cell repertoires in COVID-19. The table came from immunoSEQ multiplex PCR; TCRdb's copy has only in-frame clones and leaves some out. The sample lists fewer than 450,000 clones; about 90% were seen once. The sample comprised peripheral blood. Source of these receptors: a woman aged 45-65 years with COVID-19, enrolled during active disease.

V is TRBV27 and J is TRBJ1-1; D is possibly TRBD1 (5 bases). The CDR3 spans 15 residues. Between the trimmed V and J ends, which lost 1 base and 3 bases, there was a span of 12 bases. Germline V gene data show CDR1 as MNHEY and CDR2 as SMNVEV (reference sequence). CDR3 nucleotide sequence: TGTGCCAGCAGTTTATTGCCAGGGAGGGACACTGAAGCTTTCTTT. Its translation is CASSLLPGRDTEAFF.

This clone has a single count. The chain employs TRBV29-1 and TRBJ2-2; TRBD2 agrees at 9 bases. Germline loops: CDR1 SQVTM, CDR2 ANQGSEA. Trimming removed 3 bases from V and 5 bases from J; junction bases left unmatched: 7. The CDR3 covers 15 residues. CDR3 in DNA: TGCAGCGTTGACGGGGGCGGGAGGGCTACCGGGGAGCTGTTTTTT. Translation gives CSVDGGGRATGELFF.

The V gene is TRBV11-2, the J gene TRBJ2-1, with unresolved D. CDR1 SGHAT and CDR2 FQNNGV come from the germline V gene. V dropped 5 bases and J dropped 7 bases, with 9 bases sitting between them. This CDR3 spans 12 amino acids. The CDR3 sequence is CASSGDVNEQFF. CDR3 nucleotides: TGTGCCAGCAGCGGAGACGTAAATGAGCAGTTCTTC.

This chain uses TRBV10-3 with TRBJ2-7; possibly TRBD1 for D (5 bases). Germline CDR1 ENHRY, CDR2 SYGVKD. Trimming removed 3 bases at V and 0 bases at J, with 15 bases between. There are 16 residues in the CDR3. CDR3 sequence reads: CAISEGVEKGSYEQYF. The DNA for the CDR3 is TGTGCCATCAGTGAAGGGGTCGAGAAGGGCTCCTACGAGCAGTACTTC.

This clone came up once. The chain links TRBV18 to TRBJ2-7; D gene ambiguous. V lost 0 bases, J lost 3 bases, and 12 bases lay in between. This CDR3 contains 15 residues. The germline V gene encodes CDR1 KGHSH and CDR2 LQKENI. Here the CDR3 reads CASSPPGRRYYEQYF. DNA of the CDR3: TGTGCCAGCTCACCACCTGGTCGGAGATACTACGAGCAGTACTTC.

The rearrangement uses TRBV30 and TRBJ2-7; 9 nucleotides match TRBD2. Germline values: CDR1 GTSNPN, CDR2 SVGIG (reference sequence). This CDR3 comprises 13 residues. The ends lost 1 base at V and 5 bases at J; junction bases unmatched: 3. For the CDR3, the DNA is TGTGCCTGGAGTGGACTAGCGGCCAACGAGCAGTACTTC. Protein sequence: CAWSGLAANEQYF.

The chain carries TRBV5-1 and TRBJ2-1; D remains unclear. The CDR3 has 15 amino acids. V lost 3 bases, J lost 1 base, and 11 bases lay in between. Germline V CDR1 and CDR2: SGHRS, YFSETQ. The CDR3 spells CASSSSSRSYNEQFF. Here the CDR3 DNA reads TGCGCCAGCAGCTCCTCCTCGAGGTCCTACAATGAGCAGTTCTTC.

The V and J genes are TRBV19 and TRBJ2-1; 15 positions match TRBD2. J gave up 8 bases and V 5 bases, and 16 bases lay outside the gene matches. This CDR3 has 19 residues. Germline-derived CDR1 and CDR2 are LNHDA and SQIVND (reference sequence). The CDR3 DNA sequence: TGTGCCAGTAGTCCGCGGGGGCCGAGGACTAGCGGGAGGGCCGATGAGCAGTTCTTC. It codes for CASSPRGPRTSGRADEQFF.

V and J are TRBV27 and TRBJ1-1; TRBD1 might be the D (5 bases). This CDR3 is 13 amino acids long. The germline V gene encodes CDR1 MNHEY and CDR2 SMNVEV (reference sequence). The V end lost 8 bases, the J end lost 5 bases, and 15 bases lay between the germline ends. The CDR3 bases are TGTGCCAGCCATCGGGCGGGGGGTACTGAAGCTTTCTTT. Its translation is CASHRAGGTEAFF.

The J gene is TRBJ2-5, the V gene TRBV6-5; 11 bases are shared with TRBD2. The CDR3 runs 16 residues. The germline V gene has CDR1 MNHEY and CDR2 SVGAGI. V dropped 3 bases and J dropped 4; count of bases not matched to a gene: 7. CDR3 residues: CASSYSGRAFVETQYF. The CDR3 DNA reads as TGTGCCAGCAGTTATAGCGGGAGGGCCTTCGTAGAGACCCAGTACTTC.

This chain links TRBV4-3 with TRBJ1-4; 9 bases match TRBD1. Germline assignment: CDR1 LGHNA and CDR2 YSLEER. Trimming at V came to 4 bases and at J to 10 bases, leaving 7 bases not matched to a gene. The CDR3 covers 14 residues. CDR3 sequence: CASSPRDRDAKLFF. CDR3 sequence (DNA): TGCGCCAGCAGCCCCCGGGACAGGGACGCAAAACTGTTTTTT.

The rearrangement joins TRBV30 to TRBJ2-1; D remains ambiguous. CDR1 is GTSNPN and CDR2 is SVGIG in the germline V gene (reference sequence). The CDR3 consists of 13 residues. The V end lost 2 bases, the J end lost 5 bases, and 10 bases lay between the germline ends. This CDR3 is CAWSNRRDNEQFF. The CDR3 DNA follows: TGTGCCTGGAGTAATCGACGGGACAATGAGCAGTTCTTC.

The V call is TRBV5-8, the J call TRBJ2-3, with D possibly TRBD1 on 6 matching bases. V dropped 0 bases and J dropped 0 bases, with 8 bases sitting between them. The CDR3 is made up of 15 amino acids. The germline V gene has CDR1 SGHTS and CDR2 YDEGEE. This CDR3 reads CASSLVGGSTDTQYF. The CDR3 DNA follows: TGTGCCAGCAGCTTGGTAGGGGGTAGCACAGATACGCAGTATTTT.

This rearrangement joins TRBV6-2 or TRBV6-3 to TRBJ1-5, with D maybe TRBD1 (6 bases). The germline V gene encodes CDR1 MNHEY and CDR2 SVGEGT. The V and J ends lost 5 bases and 4 bases respectively, with 12 bases between them. This CDR3 region has 14 residues. The CDR3 coding sequence is TGTGCCAGCAGTCTATTCCAGGGGAATCAGCCCCAGCATTTT. Its translation: CASSLFQGNQPQHF.

The chain links TRBV18 to TRBJ2-2; maybe TRBD2 (6 bases). Germline CDR1 KGHSH, CDR2 LQKENI. V gave up 3 bases and J gave up 4 bases, with 18 bases separating them. The CDR3 is 17 amino acids. CDR3 region: CASSPGLIGSATGELFF. DNA of the CDR3: TGTGCCAGCTCACCGGGTCTGATCGGGAGTGCCACCGGGGAGCTGTTTTTT.

The chain combines TRBV3-1 (or the pseudogene TRBV3-2) with TRBJ2-7, with D unclear. V was clipped by 0 bases and J by 3 bases, with 3 bases between them. Germline V gene data show CDR1 as LGHDT and CDR2 as YNNKEL (reference sequence). CDR3 size: 12 residues. CDR3 sequence (DNA): TGTGCCAGCAGCCAAGACTACTACGAGCAGTACTTC. This sequence encodes CASSQDYYEQYF.

The V call is TRBV12-3 or TRBV12-4, the J call TRBJ1-5; D not resolved. The CDR3 sequence is 13 residues long. Trimming shortened V by 4 bases and J by 5 bases, and 9 bases separated the two germline ends. CDR3 in amino acids: CASSSARDQPQHF. As DNA, the CDR3 is TGTGCCAGCAGTTCCGCGAGGGATCAGCCCCAGCATTTT.

The chain recombines TRBV7-9 with TRBJ2-3; D remains unclear. The germline V and J ends were trimmed by 5 bases and 6 bases, with 18 bases remaining between them. The CDR3 runs 15 residues. Germline CDR1 and CDR2: SEHNR and FQNEAQ (reference sequence). The CDR3 region is CASSLWVGADDTQYF. The CDR3 DNA sequence: TGTGCCAGCAGCCTCTGGGTCGGAGCCGACGATACGCAGTATTTT. Filled out from reference TRBV7-9 and TRBJ2-3, the complete variable domain reads DTGVSQNPRHKITKRGQNVTFRCDPISEHNRLYWYRQTLGQGPEFLTYFQNEAQLEKSRLLSDRFSAERPKGSFSTLEIQRTEQGDSAMYLCASSLWVGADDTQYFGPGTRLTVL.

The chain carries TRBV30 and TRBJ2-7; 10 bases line up with TRBD2. After removal of 5 bases from V and 4 bases from J, the junction contained 8 bases not matched to a gene. CDR1 is GTSNPN and CDR2 is SVGIG in the germline V gene (reference sequence). The CDR3 runs to 14 residues. CDR3 DNA: TGTGCCTGGCAGCGGGAGGGCCGGGGGTACGAGCAGTACTTC. Translated: CAWQREGRGYEQYF.

The chain links TRBV12-5 to TRBJ2-1, with 8 bases matching TRBD1. Germline CDR1 is LGHNT and CDR2 is FRNRAP. The length of the CDR3 is 14 residues. The V gene end was trimmed by 5 bases and the J gene end by 9 bases; junction bases not matched to a gene: 9. CDR3 DNA sequence: TGTGCTAGTGGTCCAATGACAGGGGATGGTGAGCAGTTCTTC. It encodes CASGPMTGDGEQFF.